Below are 23 T cell receptor beta chains sequenced from a single sample in a study of CD8+CD57+ T cells in acquired aplastic anemia (dated by TCRdb to the late 2010s). Expansion of CD8+CD57+ cells had been shown by flow cytometry in the patients chosen for sequencing. Sequenced using an Illumina HiSeq 2000. Genomic DNA was used as template for profiling of TCR beta VDJ combinations and CDR3 sequences. The raw public reads went through TCRdb reprocessing: fastp at Q25, MiXCR clone calling, in-frame beta chains kept. Identical CDR3 protein sequences are pooled into one entry, listed with their most common genes and DNA. This sample lists over 150,000 distinct CDR3 sequences; more than 60% were detected once. The leading ten clones occupy under 45% of the sample. The sample was sorted CD4+, CD8+, or CD8+CD57+ T cells (not recorded which) from PBMCs. Every receptor here comes from a human donor with aplastic anemia.

The chain couples TRBV5-1 to TRBJ2-7; D is tentatively TRBD1 or TRBD2 (5 bases each). Between the trimmed V and J ends, which lost 0 bases and 0 bases, there was a span of 16 bases. This CDR3 spans 17 amino acids. In germline, CDR1 is SGHRS, CDR2 YFSETQ. CDR3 region: CASSLEGTGLGSYEQYF. In nucleotides, the CDR3 is TGCGCCAGCAGCTTGGAGGGGACCGGGCTCGGCTCCTACGAGCAGTACTTC.

This rearrangement joins TRBV19 to TRBJ2-1; 15 bases are a match to TRBD2. The germline V gene has CDR1 LNHDA and CDR2 SQIVND (reference sequence). The CDR3 extends over 16 amino acids. V lost 5 bases, J lost 7 bases, and 6 bases stayed unmatched. DNA for the CDR3: TGTGCCAGTAGTTCAGGACTAGCGGGGGGGTGGAATGAGCAGTTCTTC. Its translation: CASSSGLAGGWNEQFF.

V and J are TRBV12-5 and TRBJ1-5; 9 bases align to TRBD1. Germline lookup yields CDR1 LGHNT and CDR2 FRNRAP. The CDR3 loop spans 15 amino acids. The CDR3 bases are TGTGCCAGCAGACGGACAGGGGTAGGTAATCAGCCCCAGCATTTT. Its translation: CASRRTGVGNQPQHF.

This clonotype has a single count. The CDR3 end shows no conserved phenylalanine or tryptophan, and so a read error is likely. Because the CDR3's place on the DNA is in doubt, the DNA is left out and the CDR3 is given as listed by TCRdb. V and J are TRBV5-6 and TRBJ2-5; TRBD1 is the table's D call, not checked against the DNA. Germline CDR1 SGHDT, CDR2 YYEEEE. 9 amino acids form the CDR3, both terminal residues included. CDR3 region: CATQGGEYY.

The chain is built from TRBV5-1 and TRBJ2-7; 7 bases match TRBD2. Trimming took 4 bases from V and 7 from J; bases not matched to a gene: 5. The germline V gene has CDR1 SGHRS and CDR2 YFSETQ. There are 12 residues in the CDR3. The CDR3 nucleotides read TGCGCCAGCAGCGTGGGACTAAGTGAGCAGTACTTC. It is translated as CASSVGLSEQYF.

V and J are TRBV24-1 and TRBJ1-2; D is perhaps TRBD1 (6 bases). Germline V gene data show CDR1 as KGHDR and CDR2 as SFDVKD. This CDR3 has 14 residues. CDR3 amino acids: CAAFWRGTYYGYTF. CDR3 DNA sequence: TGTGCAGCCTTTTGGAGGGGGACATACTATGGCTACACCTTC.

This chain joins TRBV20-1 and TRBJ2-4, with TRBD2 as a possible D gene (5 bases). The CDR3 extends over 15 amino acids. V was shortened by 0 bases and J by 8 bases, with 17 bases between the two germline ends. CDR1 DFQATT and CDR2 SNEGSKA come from the germline V gene (reference sequence). CDR3 nucleotide sequence: TGCAGTGCTAGAGATCATGGGGTTTTCGGGGACATTCAGTACTTC. Its translation is CSARDHGVFGDIQYF.

The chain joins TRBV20-1 to TRBJ2-1; TRBD2 agrees at 7 bases. The CDR3 contains 11 residues. The V segment lost 4 bases and the J segment 13 bases; nucleotides outside the gene matches: 7. Germline V gene lookup returns CDR1 DFQATT and CDR2 SNEGSKA (reference sequence). The CDR3 here is CSATESGVQFF. CDR3 DNA sequence: TGCAGTGCTACTGAAAGCGGGGTCCAGTTCTTC.

The genes are TRBV19 and TRBJ2-3; possibly TRBD1 for D (5 bases). Trimming stripped 3 bases from V and 4 bases from J, with 8 bases between. Looked up from germline, CDR1 is LNHDA and CDR2 is SQIVND (reference sequence). The CDR3 spans 13 residues. This CDR3 is CASSIGHSDTQYF. The CDR3 nucleotides read TGTGCCAGTAGTATTGGACATTCAGATACGCAGTATTTT.

This clonotype occurred a few times. The V call is TRBV7-9, the J call TRBJ2-7; no clear D. Germline values: CDR1 SEHNR, CDR2 FQNEAQ (reference sequence). V was pared by 1 base and J by 3 bases, with 7 bases between. The CDR3 runs 13 residues. The CDR3 loop reads CASSLDGHYEQYF. Written as DNA, the CDR3 is TGTGCCAGCAGCTTAGACGGGCACTACGAGCAGTACTTC.

The V call is TRBV5-1, the J call TRBJ1-2; 8 bases line up with TRBD1. The CDR3 totals 16 residues. The germline V gene has CDR1 SGHRS and CDR2 YFSETQ. V lost 0 bases to trimming and J lost 5 bases; unmatched junction nucleotides: 9. The CDR3 DNA sequence: TGCGCCAGCAGCTTGGGTTCAGGGGGCGATAGGTATGGCTACACCTTC. Encoded protein: CASSLGSGGDRYGYTF.

This clonotype was picked up many times. The gene calls are TRBV14 and TRBJ1-2; no clear D gene. The CDR3 is made up of 14 amino acids. Trimming stripped 4 bases from V and 5 bases from J, with 14 bases between. The germline V gene encodes CDR1 SGHDN and CDR2 FVKESK. The CDR3 loop is CASSPASGRYGYTF. For the CDR3, the DNA is TGTGCCAGCAGCCCCGCGTCCGGGAGGTATGGCTACACCTTC.

The chain couples TRBV20-1 to TRBJ1-5, with D possibly TRBD1 on 5 matching bases. The CDR3 consists of 13 residues. Germline-derived CDR1 and CDR2 are DFQATT and SNEGSKA (reference sequence). V was trimmed by 3 bases and J by 5 bases, leaving 11 bases between them. The CDR3 region is CSARWGWDQPQHF. Here the CDR3 DNA reads TGCAGTGCTAGGTGGGGGTGGGATCAGCCCCAGCATTTT.

The gene calls are TRBV20-1 and TRBJ2-7, with a weak D call TRBD2 (6 bases). CDR3 size: 14 residues. From germline, CDR1 is DFQATT and CDR2 SNEGSKA (reference sequence). V gave up 3 bases and J gave up 0 bases, with 12 bases separating them. CDR3 bases: TGCAGTGCTAGGGGACTTATGAGCTCCTACGAGCAGTACTTC. It encodes CSARGLMSSYEQYF.

This chain links TRBV2 with TRBJ1-6; 10 bases map to TRBD1. Germline CDR1 SNHLY, CDR2 FYNNEI. The trim removed 4 bases at V and 10 bases at J, leaving 4 bases unmatched. This CDR3 contains 14 residues. In DNA, the CDR3 is TGTGCCAGCAGTGGACAGGGGGCAAGGTCACCCCTCCACTTT. Translating it yields CASSGQGARSPLHF.

For this clonotype: A read error may be the cause here, since a much bigger clone is one base away. The genes are TRBV18 and TRBJ2-7; 9 bases match TRBD1. Germline V lookup: CDR1 KGHSH, CDR2 LQKENI. The CDR3 covers 18 residues. The CDR3 loop reads CASSQRGQGKLLVYEQHF. Here the CDR3 DNA reads TGTGCCAGCTCACAACGGGGACAGGGAAAGTTGTTAGTCTACGAGCAGCACTTC.

On this clonotype itself: Germline and junction disagree at one end, which may indicate a read error. V usage is TRBV19 and J usage is TRBJ1-1, with D uncertain. This CDR3 has 13 residues. Germline-derived CDR1 and CDR2 are LNHDA and SQIVND (reference sequence). In nucleotides, the CDR3 is TGTGCCAGCAGTAAGGCACCGGACACTGAAGCTTTCTTT. It specifies CASSKAPDTEAFF.

The gene calls are TRBV29-1 and TRBJ1-2; TRBD1 is a possible D gene (6 bases). Between the trimmed V and J ends, which lost 0 bases and 0 bases, there was a span of 8 bases. This CDR3 region has 14 residues. Germline assignment: CDR1 SQVTM and CDR2 ANQGSEA. Here the CDR3 reads CSVEDTGSNYGYTF. Here the CDR3 DNA reads TGCAGCGTTGAAGATACAGGGTCTAACTATGGCTACACCTTC.

In the case of this clonotype: One end of the junction is discordant with germline, which a read error may explain. The rearrangement uses TRBV2 and TRBJ1-2; 7 bases match TRBD1. Germline loops: CDR1 SNHLY, CDR2 FYNNEI. This CDR3 is built from 13 residues. DNA for the CDR3: TGTGCCGGCAGGGACAGCCTGAACTATGGCTACACCTTC. As protein: CAGRDSLNYGYTF.

This clonotype was observed many times. The V and J genes are TRBV7-9 and TRBJ1-4; TRBD1 matches 11 bases. This CDR3 is built from 15 residues. Germline CDR1 and CDR2: SEHNR and FQNEAQ (reference sequence). Unmatched junction bases numbered 7, after V lost 5 bases and J lost 8 bases. This chain's CDR3 is CASSLGQGAVEKLFF. The CDR3 region has the DNA TGTGCCAGCAGCCTCGGACAGGGGGCAGTGGAAAAACTGTTTTTT.

The chain is built from TRBV2 and TRBJ2-1; D is perhaps TRBD1 (5 bases). Trimming pared 6 bases from V and 0 bases from J, leaving 12 bases between. The CDR3 is 15 residues long. Germline V gives CDR1 SNHLY, CDR2 FYNNEI. The CDR3 loop reads CASSPRVISYNEQFF. The CDR3 nucleotides read TGTGCCAGCAGCCCCAGGGTTATCTCCTACAATGAGCAGTTCTTC.

This clonotype showed up many times. V is TRBV9 and J is TRBJ2-3; no clear D gene. This CDR3 has 14 residues. V shed 6 bases and J shed 2 bases, with 13 bases lying between them. Germline CDR1 is SGDLS and CDR2 is YYNGEE. The DNA of the CDR3 is TGTGCCAGCACACCCTCTGTTCCCACAGATACGCAGTATTTT. Encoded protein: CASTPSVPTDTQYF. The variable domain in full, with the rest retrieved from reference TRBV9 and TRBJ2-3, is DSGVTQTPKHLITATGQRVTLRCSPRSGDLSVYWYQQSLDQGLQFLIQYYNGEERAKGNILERFSAQQFPDLHSELNLSSLELGDSALYFCASTPSVPTDTQYFGPGTRLTVL.

V is TRBV2 and J is TRBJ2-1; D may be TRBD1 (5 bases). Germline CDR1 and CDR2: SNHLY and FYNNEI. The CDR3 is 15 amino acids. V lost 6 bases and J lost 9, with 21 bases in between. In nucleotides, the CDR3 is TGTGCCAGCAGACTAAGACAAGGGGTCCTGGGTGAGCAGTTCTTC. Protein: CASRLRQGVLGEQFF.